These 29 T cell receptor beta chains share one sample of origin, sequenced in a study of control samples from healthy donors and cancer patients. The data were produced by immunoSEQ multiplex PCR, yet TCRdb's version contains in-frame clones alone and is incomplete. The sample shows 150,000 to 200,000 clones, roughly 90% of them seen only once. Sequenced: blood. These receptors were taken from a man aged 25-45 years in good health.

The V and J genes are TRBV5-6 and TRBJ2-7; 12 bases line up with TRBD2. Germline trimming cut 0 bases from V and 6 bases from J; bases unmatched to any gene: 7. Germline values: CDR1 SGHDT, CDR2 YYEEEE. The CDR3 is 16 amino acids. Written as DNA, the CDR3 is TGTGCCAGCAGCTTGGCTCTAGCGGGAGGGTACAGCGAGCAGTACTTC. It encodes CASSLALAGGYSEQYF.

The CDR3 bases are TGTGCCAGTAGAACACAGGGGGCAGGCAATCAGCCCCAGCATTTT. Translation: CASRTQGAGNQPQHF. J is TRBJ1-5 and V is TRBV19; 9 bases match TRBD1. CDR1 is LNHDA, CDR2 SQIVND, per germline (reference sequence). This CDR3 region has 15 residues. The V segment lost 6 bases and the J segment 2 bases; nucleotides outside the gene matches: 5. Complete variable domain (other parts from reference TRBV19 and TRBJ1-5): DGGITQSPKYLFRKEGQNVTLSCEQNLNHDAMYWYRQDPGQGLRLIYYSQIVNDFQKGDIAEGYSVSREKKESFPLTVTSAQKNPTAFYLCASRTQGAGNQPQHFGDGTRLSIL.

The chain couples TRBV7-9 to TRBJ2-1; TRBD2 is a possible D gene (5 bases). Per germline, CDR1 SEHNR and CDR2 FQNEAQ (reference sequence). Trimming shortened V by 4 bases and J by 2 bases, and 12 bases separated the two germline ends. The CDR3 is made up of 15 amino acids. The DNA for the CDR3 is TGTGCCAGCAGCTCCACGGGGAGCCCCTACAATGAGCAGTTCTTC. Its protein is CASSSTGSPYNEQFF. The full variable domain, with the rest looked up from reference TRBV7-9 and TRBJ2-1, is DTGVSQNPRHKITKRGQNVTFRCDPISEHNRLYWYRQTLGQGPEFLTYFQNEAQLEKSRLLSDRFSAERPKGSFSTLEIQRTEQGDSAMYLCASSSTGSPYNEQFFGPGTRLTVL.

This sequence joins TRBV12-5 and TRBJ1-5, with a possible D match to TRBD1 (5 bases). The CDR3 has 13 amino acids. V dropped 1 base and J dropped 6 bases, with 7 bases sitting between them. Per germline, CDR1 LGHNT and CDR2 FRNRAP. DNA for the CDR3: TGTGCTAGTGGTTTGGGGGGGGGTCAGCCCCAGCATTTT. This gives the protein CASGLGGGQPQHF.

J is TRBJ2-5 and V is TRBV9; D possibly corresponds to TRBD1 (5 bases). Germline-derived CDR1 and CDR2 are SGDLS and YYNGEE. The V end lost 0 bases, the J end lost 9 bases, and 15 bases lay between the germline ends. This CDR3 is 14 amino acids long. CDR3 region: CASSVAREPWAQYF. CDR3 nucleotides: TGTGCCAGCAGCGTAGCCAGGGAACCCTGGGCCCAGTACTTC.

The gene calls are TRBV28 and TRBJ2-1, with TRBD2 matching over 9 bases. V shed 6 bases and J 8 bases; nucleotides not matched to a gene: 17. Germline lookup yields CDR1 MDHEN and CDR2 SYDVKM. The CDR3 covers 17 residues. The CDR3 loop reads CASSPHRGAGGTDEQFF. The CDR3 nucleotides are TGTGCCAGCAGCCCCCACCGGGGAGCGGGAGGTACCGATGAGCAGTTCTTC. The whole variable domain, remainder taken from reference TRBV28 and TRBJ2-1, is DVKVTQSSRYLVKRTGEKVFLECVQDMDHENMFWYRQDPGLGLRLIYFSYDVKMKEKGDIPEGYSVSREKKERFSLILESASTNQTSMYLCASSPHRGAGGTDEQFFGPGTRLTVL.

This chain connects TRBV29-1 to TRBJ1-1; no definite D call. The V and J ends lost 2 bases and 0 bases respectively, with 13 bases between them. The length of the CDR3 is 15 residues. Germline assignment: CDR1 SQVTM and CDR2 ANQGSEA. The CDR3 sequence: CSVEPEKPMNTEAFF. CDR3 bases: TGCAGCGTTGAACCCGAGAAGCCCATGAACACTGAAGCTTTCTTT.

A word on this clone: The junction departs from germline at one end; a sequencing error may be responsible. The chain links TRBV29-1 to TRBJ2-1; 7 bases map to TRBD1. CDR3 length: 13 amino acids. CDR1 is SQVTM and CDR2 is ANQGSEA in the germline V gene. DNA of the CDR3: TGCAGCGTTGAGGACAGGTGGGCCAATCAGCAGTTCTTC. This sequence encodes CSVEDRWANQQFF.

This clone was detected once. The genes are TRBV15 and TRBJ2-1; 16 bases agree with TRBD2. Trimming took 4 bases from V and 8 from J; bases not matched to a gene: 14. From germline, CDR1 is LNHNV and CDR2 YYDKDF (reference sequence). The CDR3 has 19 amino acids. The DNA for the CDR3 is TGTGCCACCAGCAACACCTCCGGGACTAGCGGGAGGGCCAGGGATGAGCAGTTCTTC. Encoded protein: CATSNTSGTSGRARDEQFF.

The chain carries TRBV19 and TRBJ1-5, with D perhaps TRBD1 (6 bases). Germline V CDR1 and CDR2: LNHDA, SQIVND (reference sequence). The V gene lost 2 bases and the J gene lost 5 bases, with 13 bases spanning the gap. The CDR3 consists of 15 residues. The DNA for the CDR3 is TGTGCCAGTAGTATAAATCGCCAGGGGCATCAGCCCCAGCATTTT. Protein: CASSINRQGHQPQHF.

This clone is a singleton in its sample. The gene calls are TRBV28 and TRBJ2-7, with TRBD1 matching 10 bases. Germline CDR1 reads MDHEN; CDR2 reads SYDVKM. With V trimmed by 5 bases and J by 5 bases, 9 bases remained unmatched. The CDR3 is 15 residues long. CDR3 in amino acids: CASSLPATGGHEQYF. The CDR3 DNA reads as TGTGCCAGCAGTCTCCCTGCGACAGGGGGCCACGAGCAGTACTTC.

The V and J genes are TRBV11-2 and TRBJ2-2; no clear D. The CDR3 loop spans 14 amino acids. V was pared by 4 bases and J by 2 bases, with 8 bases between. Germline V CDR1 and CDR2: SGHAT, FQNNGV. CDR3 loop: CASSSQLNTGELFF. CDR3 nucleotides: TGTGCCAGCAGCTCCCAATTAAACACCGGGGAGCTGTTTTTT.

This rearrangement joins TRBV9 to TRBJ2-2; 8 bases are a match to TRBD1. CDR1 is SGDLS, CDR2 YYNGEE, per germline. Germline trimming cut 2 bases from V and 2 bases from J; bases unmatched to any gene: 2. The CDR3 is made up of 15 amino acids. CDR3 in amino acids: CASSVDRANTGELFF. CDR3 DNA sequence: TGTGCCAGCAGCGTGGACAGGGCAAACACCGGGGAGCTGTTTTTT. Full variable domain (missing parts from reference TRBV9 and TRBJ2-2): DSGVTQTPKHLITATGQRVTLRCSPRSGDLSVYWYQQSLDQGLQFLIQYYNGEERAKGNILERFSAQQFPDLHSELNLSSLELGDSALYFCASSVDRANTGELFFGEGSRLTVL.

In regard to this clone: The same CDR3 arises from other DNA sequences in this sample as well. The V call is TRBV6-1, the J call TRBJ1-3; no clear D gene. The CDR3 loop spans 14 amino acids. CDR1 MNHNS and CDR2 SASEGT come from the germline V gene. Trimming took 0 bases from V and 3 from J, leaving 6 bases between them. CDR3 residues: CASSEAGSGNTIYF. The CDR3 DNA follows: TGTGCCAGCAGTGAAGCAGGGAGTGGAAACACCATATATTTT.

The J gene is TRBJ2-3, the V gene TRBV20-1; D might be TRBD2 (7 bases). Germline values: CDR1 DFQATT, CDR2 SNEGSKA (reference sequence). The ends were cut back, 3 bases at V and 4 bases at J, with 14 bases in the middle. The CDR3 has 14 amino acids. This chain's CDR3 is CSASTGGGADTQYF. CDR3 DNA sequence: TGCAGTGCTAGTACGGGGGGCGGCGCAGATACGCAGTATTTT.

V is TRBV5-1 and J is TRBJ1-4, with no clear D. The CDR3 covers 13 residues. V was clipped by 4 bases and J by 4 bases, with 8 bases between them. The germline gives CDR1 SGHRS, CDR2 YFSETQ. DNA of the CDR3: TGCGCCAGCAGCGAGAGCTTTAATGAAAAACTGTTTTTT. Translated: CASSESFNEKLFF.

The chain has TRBV7-6 and TRBJ2-3, with TRBD1 matching 7 bases. With V trimmed by 4 bases and J by 1 base, 2 bases remained unmatched. Germline CDR1 reads SGHVS; CDR2 reads FNYEAQ. This CDR3 has 14 residues. CDR3 DNA: TGTGCCAGCAGCTATGGACAGGGCACAGATACGCAGTATTTT. It encodes CASSYGQGTDTQYF.

The chain recombines TRBV28 with TRBJ2-4; D perhaps matches TRBD1 (6 bases). CDR3 size: 17 residues. V shed 1 base and J shed 0 bases, with 13 bases lying between them. In germline, CDR1 is MDHEN, CDR2 SYDVKM. The CDR3 region has the DNA TGTGCCAGCAGTTTATCCGGGACAAGGCTAGCCAAAAACATTCAGTACTTC. Translated, it gives CASSLSGTRLAKNIQYF.

The chain employs TRBV19 and TRBJ2-2; D gene unclear. The CDR3 extends over 15 amino acids. V shed 6 bases and J shed 5 bases, with 16 bases lying between them. CDR1 LNHDA and CDR2 SQIVND come from the germline V gene (reference sequence). The DNA for the CDR3 is TGTGCCAGTAGCCTCGAAGGTCGTACAACCGGGGAGCTGTTTTTT. Its translation: CASSLEGRTTGELFF.

The chain is built from TRBV5-6 and TRBJ2-3; D is perhaps TRBD2 (7 bases). CDR1 and CDR2 (germline): SGHDT, YYEEEE. V gave up 6 bases and J gave up 0 bases, with 14 bases separating them. CDR3 length equals 15 residues. In DNA, the CDR3 is TGTGCCAGCACCAACGGGGGGCTAAGCACAGATACGCAGTATTTT. The encoded protein is CASTNGGLSTDTQYF.

The rearrangement uses TRBV7-8 and TRBJ2-2; D unresolved. The CDR3 runs to 12 residues. Germline loops: CDR1 SGHVS, CDR2 FQNEAQ. Trimming stripped 1 base from V and 7 bases from J, with 4 bases between. CDR3 region: CASSLGVGELFF. As DNA, the CDR3 is TGTGCCAGCAGCTTAGGCGTCGGGGAGCTGTTTTTT.

This chain links TRBV19 with TRBJ2-3, with 8 bases lining up with TRBD2. This CDR3 is 14 amino acids long. Germline V gives CDR1 LNHDA, CDR2 SQIVND (reference sequence). The V and J ends lost 8 bases and 7 bases, in that order; junction bases with no gene match: 11. The CDR3 DNA is TGTGCCAGTGGGTCTGGGCGGGGGGTTAATACGCAGTATTTT. It codes for CASGSGRGVNTQYF.

The chain recombines TRBV18 with TRBJ2-5, with 9 positions matching TRBD2. V gave up 5 bases and J gave up 4 bases; unmatched junction bases: 5. The CDR3 contains 14 residues. CDR1 is KGHSH and CDR2 is LQKENI in the germline V gene. For the CDR3, the DNA is TGTGCCAGCTCATTCGGGACTAGCACAGAGACCCAGTACTTC. Protein sequence: CASSFGTSTETQYF.

The V gene is TRBV7-2, the J gene TRBJ2-6; 10 bases match TRBD2. The trim removed 6 bases at V and 2 bases at J, leaving 7 bases unmatched. The CDR3 runs to 17 residues. The germline CDR1 and CDR2 sequences are SGHTA and FQGNSA. The CDR3 DNA sequence: TGTGCCAGCAGGGCCAGCGGGAGGGCCGCTGGGGCCAACGTCCTGACTTTC. Protein: CASRASGRAAGANVLTF.

This sequence joins TRBV19 and TRBJ1-4; possible D gene TRBD1, 5 bases. Germline loops: CDR1 LNHDA, CDR2 SQIVND (reference sequence). V lost 1 base to trimming and J lost 2 bases, with 17 bases between them. The CDR3 has 18 amino acids. This chain's CDR3 is CASSIGNGIWGTNEKLFF. The DNA of the CDR3 is TGTGCCAGTAGTATAGGCAACGGCATCTGGGGGACTAATGAAAAACTGTTTTTT.

The rearrangement uses TRBV6-2 or TRBV6-3 and TRBJ1-1; no definite D call. The V gene lost 6 bases and the J gene lost 1 base, with 9 bases spanning the gap. The CDR3 totals 13 residues. Per germline, CDR1 MNHEY and CDR2 SVGEGT. This chain's CDR3 is CASSQDGNTEAFF. DNA for the CDR3: TGTGCCAGCAGCCAGGACGGGAACACTGAAGCTTTCTTT.

The chain carries TRBV7-3 and TRBJ2-1, with a tentative D call TRBD2 (5 bases). Per the germline V gene, CDR1 is SGHTA and CDR2 is FQGTGA. V was cut by 4 bases and J by 6 bases, with 19 bases left in between. This CDR3 spans 16 amino acids. The DNA for the CDR3 is TGTGCCAGCAGCTCGGGGAGCAGCTATAATCTCAATGAGCAGTTCTTC. It translates to CASSSGSSYNLNEQFF.

This clone showed up just once. The rearrangement joins TRBV5-4 to TRBJ2-3, with D tentatively TRBD1 or TRBD2 (7 bases each). CDR3 length equals 14 residues. Germline V gene sequence: CDR1 SGHNT, CDR2 YYREEE (reference sequence). V was cut by 5 bases and J by 3 bases, with 13 bases left in between. This chain's CDR3 is CASSPGGGTDTQYF. The CDR3, as DNA: TGTGCCAGCAGTCCAGGGGGGGGTACAGATACGCAGTATTTT.

The chain joins TRBV6-5 to TRBJ2-1; D is undetermined. Trimming removed 6 bases at V and 6 bases at J, with 12 bases between. CDR1 MNHEY and CDR2 SVGAGI come from the germline V gene. The CDR3 loop spans 13 amino acids. The CDR3 DNA reads as TGTGCCAGCAGAAAGGTTTCACGCAATGAGCAGTTCTTC. Translating gives CASRKVSRNEQFF.